This TCR beta chain was sequenced during a study of CD8+CD57+ T cells in acquired aplastic anemia. CDR3 and TCR beta VDJ profiling relied on a genomic DNA template. MiXCR was run by TCRdb on the reads, yielding one entry per CDR3 protein. The sample shows about 270,000 distinct CDR3 sequences, roughly 50% of them seen only once. From germline, CDR1 is WNHNN and CDR2 SYGVQD (reference sequence). V was cut by 7 bases and J by 11 bases, with 22 bases left in between. There are 14 residues in the CDR3. This sequence joins TRBV10-1 and TRBJ2-3, with D unresolved. The sample taken for sequencing was sorted CD4+, CD8+, or CD8+CD57+ T cells (not recorded which) from PBMCs. The source of this sequence is a human donor with severe aplastic anemia or a healthy control (not recorded which). DNA of the CDR3: TGCGCCAGCACCTTGACACTTCGCCCGTTAGAGCAGTATTTT. As protein: CASTLTLRPLEQYF.